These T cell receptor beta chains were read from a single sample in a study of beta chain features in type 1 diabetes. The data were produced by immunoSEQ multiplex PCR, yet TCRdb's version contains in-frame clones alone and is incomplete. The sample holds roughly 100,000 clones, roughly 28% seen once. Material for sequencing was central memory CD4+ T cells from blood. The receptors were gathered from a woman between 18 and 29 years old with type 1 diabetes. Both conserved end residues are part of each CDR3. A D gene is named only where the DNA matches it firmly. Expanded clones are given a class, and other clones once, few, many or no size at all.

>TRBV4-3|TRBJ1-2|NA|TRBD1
CASSQGRTGGDYGYTF
TGCGCCAGCAGCCAGGGTCGGACAGGGGGAGACTATGGCTACACCTTC
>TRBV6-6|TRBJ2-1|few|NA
CASSFPGVPGQFF
TGTGCCAGCAGTTTCCCAGGGGTTCCGGGGCAGTTCTTC
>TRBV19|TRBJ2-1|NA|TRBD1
CASSTDRDYNEQFF
TGTGCCAGTAGTACGGACAGGGACTACAATGAGCAGTTCTTC
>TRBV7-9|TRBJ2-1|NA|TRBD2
CASSLASGRLNNEQFF
TGTGCCAGCAGCTTAGCCAGCGGGAGGCTAAACAATGAGCAGTTCTTC
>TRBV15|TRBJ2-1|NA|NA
CATSRDSRDEQFF
TGTGCCACCAGCAGAGATTCGAGGGATGAGCAGTTCTTC
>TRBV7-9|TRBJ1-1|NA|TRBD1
CASSSRTGRMEAFF
TGTGCCAGCAGCTCCCGGACAGGGCGTATGGAAGCTTTCTTT
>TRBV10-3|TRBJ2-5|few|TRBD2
CAISVSSGRGQETQYF
TGTGCCATCAGTGTGTCTAGCGGGAGGGGCCAAGAGACCCAGTACTTC
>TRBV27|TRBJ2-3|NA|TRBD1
CASSLGQGTDTQYF
TGTGCCAGCAGTTTGGGACAGGGAACAGATACGCAGTATTTT
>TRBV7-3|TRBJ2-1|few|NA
CASSRIVGHEQFF
TGTGCCAGCAGCCGGATCGTGGGCCATGAGCAGTTCTTC
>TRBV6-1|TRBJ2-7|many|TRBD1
CASSAVGDRAYEQYF
TGTGCCAGCAGTGCCGTTGGGGACAGAGCCTACGAGCAGTACTTC
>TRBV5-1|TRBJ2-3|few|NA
CASSLEARPSTDTQYF
TGCGCCAGCAGCTTGGAAGCGCGCCCCAGCACAGATACGCAGTATTTT
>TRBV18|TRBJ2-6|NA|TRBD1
CASSDRDSRTNSGANVLTF
TGTGCCAGCTCAGATCGGGACAGCCGTACGAACTCTGGGGCCAACGTCCTGACTTTC
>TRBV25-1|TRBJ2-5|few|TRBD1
CASSAQGKETQYF
TGTGCCAGCAGTGCACAGGGGAAAGAGACCCAGTACTTC
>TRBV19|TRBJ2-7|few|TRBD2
CASRNQLAGTYEQYF
TGTGCCAGTCGCAACCAACTAGCGGGAACCTACGAGCAGTACTTC
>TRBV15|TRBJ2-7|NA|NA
CATSREPGYEQYF
TGTGCCACCAGCAGAGAGCCGGGCTACGAGCAGTACTTC
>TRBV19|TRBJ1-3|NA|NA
CASSIMAHSGNTIYF
TGTGCCAGTAGTATAATGGCCCACTCTGGAAACACCATATATTTT
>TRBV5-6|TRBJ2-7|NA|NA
CASSLVPGDEQYF
TGTGCCAGCAGCTTGGTACCCGGGGACGAGCAGTACTTC
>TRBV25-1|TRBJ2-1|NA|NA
CASSGRGTYNEQFF
TGTGCCAGCAGTGGCAGGGGCACCTACAATGAGCAGTTCTTC
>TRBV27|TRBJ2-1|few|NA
CASTVADSSYNEQFF
TGTGCCAGCACCGTTGCGGATAGCTCCTACAATGAGCAGTTCTTC
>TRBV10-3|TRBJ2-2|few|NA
CAISEEDTGELFF
TGTGCCATCAGTGAGGAGGACACCGGGGAGCTGTTTTTT
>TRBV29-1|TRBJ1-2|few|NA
CSVALGGARGYTF
TGCAGCGTTGCCCTGGGGGGGGCGCGAGGCTACACCTTC
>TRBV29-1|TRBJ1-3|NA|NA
CSVAYGSSSGNTIYF
TGCAGCGTTGCTTACGGGAGTAGCTCTGGAAACACCATATATTTT
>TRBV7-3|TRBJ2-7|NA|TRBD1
CASSRDSSYEQYF
TGTGCCAGCTCCCGGGACAGCTCCTACGAGCAGTACTTC
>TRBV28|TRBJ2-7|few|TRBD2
CASSFAGGIGNEQYF
TGTGCCAGCAGTTTTGCGGGAGGAATTGGAAACGAGCAGTACTTC
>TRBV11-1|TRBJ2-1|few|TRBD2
CASSSLGLARNEQFF
TGTGCCAGCAGCTCTCTAGGACTAGCAAGGAATGAGCAGTTCTTC
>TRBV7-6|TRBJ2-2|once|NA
CASSQTGTGELFF
TGTGCCAGCAGCCAAACAGGGACCGGGGAGCTGTTTTTT
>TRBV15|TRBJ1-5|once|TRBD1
CATSRTRTGMNQPQHF
TGTGCCACCAGCAGGACACGGACAGGGATGAATCAGCCCCAGCATTTT
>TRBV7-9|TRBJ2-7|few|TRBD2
CASRPTSGRRDEQYF
TGTGCCAGCAGGCCCACTAGCGGGAGGCGCGACGAGCAGTACTTC
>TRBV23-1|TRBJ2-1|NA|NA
CASSQGRPLDNEQFF
TGCGCCAGCAGTCAAGGGAGGCCCTTAGACAATGAGCAGTTCTTC
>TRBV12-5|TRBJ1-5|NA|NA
CASGLAPRNQPQHF
TGTGCTAGTGGTTTGGCCCCCCGTAATCAGCCCCAGCATTTT
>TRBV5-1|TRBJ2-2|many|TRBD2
CAIKPGTTDTGELFF
TGCGCCATTAAACCCGGGACTACAGACACCGGGGAGCTGTTTTTT
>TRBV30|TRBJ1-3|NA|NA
CAWSHQSGNTIYF
TGTGCCTGGAGTCATCAGTCTGGAAACACCATATATTTT
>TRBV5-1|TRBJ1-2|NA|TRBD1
CASSPEGTGFYGYTF
TGCGCCAGCAGCCCGGAAGGGACAGGATTCTATGGCTACACCTTC
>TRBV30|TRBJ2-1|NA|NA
CAGGTDSYNEQFF
TGTGCTGGGGGGACAGACTCCTACAATGAGCAGTTCTTC
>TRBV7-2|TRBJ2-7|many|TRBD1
CASSPGQHSYEQYF
TGTGCCAGCAGCCCGGGACAGCACTCCTACGAGCAGTACTTC
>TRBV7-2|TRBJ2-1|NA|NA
CASSYDTIKNNEQFF
TGTGCCAGCAGTTATGACACAATAAAAAACAATGAGCAGTTCTTC
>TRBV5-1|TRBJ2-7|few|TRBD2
CASSPRTSGSAYEQYF
TGCGCCAGCAGCCCCCGGACTAGCGGGAGTGCCTACGAGCAGTACTTC
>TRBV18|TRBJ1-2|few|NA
CASSPQSGVGGYTF
TGTGCCAGCTCACCCCAATCGGGGGTGGGAGGCTACACCTTC
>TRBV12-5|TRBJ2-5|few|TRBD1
CASGPGQGLETQYF
TGTGCTAGTGGACCGGGACAGGGCTTAGAGACCCAGTACTTC
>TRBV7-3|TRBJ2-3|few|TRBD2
CASSSSSGSGIDTQYF
TGTGCCAGCAGCTCCTCTAGCGGGAGTGGGATAGATACGCAGTATTTT
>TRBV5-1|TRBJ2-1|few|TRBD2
CASVLAGGAYNEQFF
TGCGCCAGCGTTCTAGCGGGAGGGGCATACAATGAGCAGTTCTTC
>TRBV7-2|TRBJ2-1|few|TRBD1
CASSLLGTGGHNEQFF
TGTGCCAGCAGCTTATTGGGGACAGGGGGGCACAATGAGCAGTTCTTC
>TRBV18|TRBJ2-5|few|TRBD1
CASSQGVQETQYF
TGTGCCAGCTCTCAGGGGGTCCAAGAGACCCAGTACTTC
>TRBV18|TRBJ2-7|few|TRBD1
CASSPGDRVYEQYF
TGTGCCAGCTCACCTGGGGACAGGGTCTACGAGCAGTACTTC
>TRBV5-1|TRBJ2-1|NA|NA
CASSFGQYNEQFF
TGCGCCAGCAGCTTCGGACAGTACAATGAGCAGTTCTTC
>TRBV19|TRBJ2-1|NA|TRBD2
CASSIKAASGRIRGSYNEQFF
TGTGCCAGTAGTATAAAAGCGGCTAGCGGGAGAATACGGGGGTCCTACAATGAGCAGTTCTTC
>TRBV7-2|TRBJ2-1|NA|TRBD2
CASSLGQGGPYIEQFF
TGTGCCAGCAGCTTAGGGCAGGGAGGGCCCTACATTGAGCAGTTCTTC
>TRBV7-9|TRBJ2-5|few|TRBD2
CASSLAYGLAGLETQYF
TGTGCCAGCAGCTTAGCTTACGGACTAGCGGGATTGGAGACCCAGTACTTC
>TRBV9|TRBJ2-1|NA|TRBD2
CASSFGTSGRFNNEQFF
TGTGCCAGCAGCTTTGGGACTAGCGGGAGGTTTAACAATGAGCAGTTCTTC
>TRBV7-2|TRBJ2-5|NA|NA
CASSFGREETQYF
TGTGCCAGCAGCTTTGGTCGGGAGGAGACCCAGTACTTC
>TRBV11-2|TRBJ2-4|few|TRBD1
CASSLVPTGVKNIQYF
TGTGCCAGCAGCTTAGTTCCTACAGGGGTCAAAAACATTCAGTACTTC
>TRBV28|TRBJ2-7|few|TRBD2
CASRGGTSGSSRSYEQYF
TGTGCCAGCAGAGGTGGGACTAGCGGGAGCTCTCGCTCCTACGAGCAGTACTTC
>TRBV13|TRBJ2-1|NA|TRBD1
CASSSLRDRDGSEQFF
TGTGCCAGCAGCTCCCTCCGGGACAGGGACGGGAGTGAGCAGTTCTTC
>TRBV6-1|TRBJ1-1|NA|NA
CASSQGPPRDTEAFF
TGTGCCAGCTCCCAGGGGCCACCCCGGGACACTGAAGCTTTCTTT